The 20 T cell receptor beta chains below come from one sample, sequenced in a study of graft-versus-host responses after intestinal transplantation (TCRdb year 2021). Their cognate antigens are unknown. In light of the paper, this sample's time point label describes: cells obtained before transplantation from donor or recipient. Libraries were built with the immunoSEQ multiplex PCR assay. TCRdb mirrors the immuneACCESS table, restricted to in-frame sequences. Some clones are absent from its copies; in checked studies, under half trace to an unresolved V gene, and the reason for the others is unknown. The sample table lists approximately 75,000 clones, 90% of them with a count of one. Roughly 3.9% of the sample goes to the ten largest clones. The sample in question was unstimulated CD8+ T cells sorted from spleen or lymph node cells, obtained before transplant. The receptors derive from a human donor who was the organ donor for an intestinal transplant.

CDR3 sequence (DNA): TGTGCCAGCAGCCCGACTAGCGGGGGGCCGAACACCGGGGAGCTGTTTTTT. The encoded protein is CASSPTSGGPNTGELFF. The gene calls are TRBV5-4 and TRBJ2-2; 13 nucleotides agree with TRBD2. Germline CDR1 is SGHNT and CDR2 is YYREEE (reference sequence). The junction had 3 bases not matched to a gene; V was cut back by 4 bases and J by 0 bases. The CDR3 totals 17 residues.

This chain uses TRBV7-9 with TRBJ2-1; 14 bases are a match to TRBD2. Germline V gene sequence: CDR1 SEHNR, CDR2 FQNEAQ (reference sequence). The CDR3 spans 16 residues. Trimming took 5 bases from V and 7 from J; bases not matched to a gene: 7. The CDR3 DNA reads TGTGCCAGCAGCCCGGAAAGACTAGCGGGGGGGAATGAGCAGTTCTTC. Translated, it gives CASSPERLAGGNEQFF.

This chain joins TRBV7-9 and TRBJ2-1; 11 bases align to TRBD2. J lost 3 bases, V lost 5 bases, and 9 bases had no gene match. The CDR3 is 17 amino acids. The germline gives CDR1 SEHNR, CDR2 FQNEAQ (reference sequence). Written as DNA, the CDR3 is TGTGCCAGCAGCCCAATCGGACTAGCGGGCCACTACAATGAGCAGTTCTTC. Translation gives CASSPIGLAGHYNEQFF. The whole variable domain, remainder taken from reference TRBV7-9 and TRBJ2-1, is DTGVSQNPRHKITKRGQNVTFRCDPISEHNRLYWYRQTLGQGPEFLTYFQNEAQLEKSRLLSDRFSAERPKGSFSTLEIQRTEQGDSAMYLCASSPIGLAGHYNEQFFGPGTRLTVL.

The table lists this clone with a few counts. The J gene is TRBJ2-2, the V gene TRBV6-4; a possible D gene is TRBD1 (6 bases). The germline CDR1 and CDR2 sequences are MRHNA and SNTAGT. The CDR3 has 16 amino acids. The V end lost 2 bases, the J end lost 2 bases, and 12 bases lay between the germline ends. CDR3 region: CASSDHRDTNTGELFF. The CDR3 DNA sequence: TGTGCCAGCAGTGACCACCGGGACACAAACACCGGGGAGCTGTTTTTT.

The chain carries TRBV15 and TRBJ2-2; D remains ambiguous. The CDR3 spans 13 residues. V was trimmed by 5 bases and J by 6 bases, leaving 10 bases between them. From germline, CDR1 is LNHNV and CDR2 YYDKDF (reference sequence). The CDR3 spells CATSVKRAGELFF. Here the CDR3 DNA reads TGTGCCACCAGCGTAAAGAGAGCCGGGGAGCTGTTTTTT.

This chain connects TRBV6-6 to TRBJ1-2, with D perhaps matching TRBD1 (6 bases). Germline V gene lookup returns CDR1 MNHNY and CDR2 SVGAGI (reference sequence). The CDR3 sequence is 14 residues long. Trimming shortened V by 3 bases and J by 6 bases, and 14 bases separated the two germline ends. The CDR3 protein is CASSYGDIQDGYTF. DNA of the CDR3: TGTGCCAGCAGTTATGGGGACATTCAGGATGGCTACACCTTC.

The table lists this clone with a few counts. The genes are TRBV13 and TRBJ2-7; TRBD2 is a possible D gene (5 bases). Germline V gene data show CDR1 as PRHDT and CDR2 as FYEKMQ (reference sequence). This CDR3 is 13 amino acids long. V was cut by 6 bases and J by 4 bases, with 13 bases left in between. CDR3: CASSSLRTYEQYV. As DNA, the CDR3 is TGTGCCAGCAGTTCTCTCCGGACTTACGAGCAGTACGTC.

The chain carries TRBV2 and TRBJ2-7; D is possibly TRBD2 (6 bases). Germline loops: CDR1 SNHLY, CDR2 FYNNEI. The CDR3 loop spans 14 amino acids. Trimming pared 0 bases from V and 4 bases from J, leaving 10 bases between. CDR3 sequence reads: CASSEALGTYEQYV. CDR3 sequence (DNA): TGTGCCAGCAGTGAAGCGCTTGGGACTTACGAGCAGTACGTC.

The chain links TRBV9 to TRBJ2-2; 8 bases match TRBD1. The CDR3 length is 17 residues. Trimming at V came to 1 base and at J to 1 base, leaving 6 bases not matched to a gene. The germline V gene has CDR1 SGDLS and CDR2 YYNGEE. CDR3 bases: TGTGCCAGCAGCGTAAATGCCGGGACAGGGAACACCGGGGAGCTGTTTTTT. It translates to CASSVNAGTGNTGELFF.

V gene TRBV30 combines with J gene TRBJ2-7, with 12 bases that match TRBD2. Germline loops: CDR1 GTSNPN, CDR2 SVGIG (reference sequence). This CDR3 has 15 residues. V shed 5 bases and J 3 bases; nucleotides not matched to a gene: 8. The CDR3 sequence: CAWGKTSGGVYEQYV. The CDR3 bases are TGTGCCTGGGGCAAGACTAGCGGGGGAGTCTACGAGCAGTACGTC.

A word on this clone: Germline is not matched at one junction end, which may reflect a read error. The chain carries TRBV7-7 and TRBJ1-2; 7 bases match TRBD1. The germline CDR1 and CDR2 sequences are SSHAT and FNYEAQ (reference sequence). The CDR3 spans 14 residues. The DNA for the CDR3 is TGTGCTAGCAGCTACCTCGACAGGGAAGGTGGCTACACCTTC. Amino acids: CASSYLDREGGYTF.

The chain links TRBV19 to TRBJ2-1; 9 bases match TRBD2. After removal of 7 bases from V and 6 bases from J, the junction contained 7 bases not matched to a gene. CDR3 length: 14 residues. Germline-derived CDR1 and CDR2 are LNHDA and SQIVND (reference sequence). DNA of the CDR3: TGTGCCAGTACCTCCGGCGGGGGGGGCAATGAGCAGTTCTTC. This translates into CASTSGGGGNEQFF.

The J gene is TRBJ1-2, the V gene TRBV7-9; D is possibly TRBD1 (5 bases). V was pared by 7 bases and J by 2 bases, with 17 bases between. This CDR3 is 15 amino acids long. Germline loops: CDR1 SEHNR, CDR2 FQNEAQ (reference sequence). The CDR3 region is CASTRPEGFNYGYTF. In DNA, the CDR3 is TGTGCCAGCACCCGACCGGAGGGGTTCAACTATGGCTACACCTTC.

The rearrangement links TRBV19 to TRBJ1-6; D call uncertain. The CDR3 contains 15 residues. The V and J ends lost 10 bases and 5 bases respectively, with 18 bases between them. Germline loops: CDR1 LNHDA, CDR2 SQIVND (reference sequence). The CDR3 here is CATPLQENHNSPLHF. The CDR3 nucleotides read TGTGCCACCCCACTTCAGGAAAACCATAATTCACCCCTCCACTTT.

The J gene is TRBJ1-1, the V gene TRBV5-1; possible D gene TRBD1, 5 bases. The CDR3 spans 16 residues. Trimming removed 4 bases at V and 1 base at J, with 17 bases between. Germline assignment: CDR1 SGHRS and CDR2 YFSETQ. The CDR3: CASSKKITGSNTEAFF. The DNA of the CDR3 is TGCGCCAGCAGCAAAAAAATAACAGGTTCGAACACTGAAGCTTTCTTT.

The J gene is TRBJ2-7, the V gene TRBV14; a weak D match, TRBD1 (6 bases). Germline V gene lookup returns CDR1 SGHDN and CDR2 FVKESK. This CDR3 contains 16 residues. Trimming took 1 base from V and 6 from J, leaving 19 bases between them. For the CDR3, the DNA is TGTGCCAGCAGCCAAGGGGGAACAGGGCAGATCGGCGAGCAGTACGTC. Protein: CASSQGGTGQIGEQYV.

This clone was counted once. The V call is TRBV7-8, the J call TRBJ2-3, with D tentatively TRBD1 (5 bases). Germline CDR1 SGHVS, CDR2 FQNEAQ. This CDR3 spans 18 amino acids. V gave up 0 bases and J gave up 3 bases, with 19 bases separating them. The CDR3, as DNA: TGTGCCAGCAGCTTAGCGACCTCTGCGGACAATCTTACAGATACGCAGTATTTT. This gives the protein CASSLATSADNLTDTQYF.

V and J are TRBV4-3 and TRBJ2-6; TRBD1 aligns across 10 bases. The length of the CDR3 is 18 residues. CDR1 LGHNA and CDR2 YSLEER come from the germline V gene. The J segment lost 2 bases and the V segment lost 3 bases, leaving 7 bases of the junction unmatched. This CDR3 is CASSQARDRGAGANVLTF. CDR3 DNA sequence: TGCGCCAGCAGCCAGGCCCGGGACAGGGGAGCTGGGGCCAACGTCCTGACTTTC.

V is TRBV7-9 and J is TRBJ1-4; 7 positions agree with TRBD1. Looked up from germline, CDR1 is SEHNR and CDR2 is FQNEAQ (reference sequence). With 4 bases clipped from V and 8 bases from J, the junction kept 10 bases outside the gene matches. The CDR3 has 15 amino acids. The CDR3 reads CASSSATQGTEKLFF. The CDR3 DNA is TGTGCCAGCAGCTCGGCAACACAGGGGACGGAAAAACTGTTTTTT.

The CDR3 here is CASSQVESTDTQYF. In nucleotides, the CDR3 is TGTGCCAGCAGCCAAGTCGAGTCCACAGATACGCAGTATTTT. The chain uses TRBV14 and TRBJ2-3, with D hard to call. Trimming cost V 1 base and J 2 bases, with 7 bases left between them. The germline gives CDR1 SGHDN, CDR2 FVKESK. The length of the CDR3 is 14 residues.